This paragraph covers one T cell receptor beta chain sequence. Its antigen is unknown. CDR3 and TCR beta VDJ profiling relied on genomic DNA as the template. TCRdb ran MiXCR on the reads and lists one entry per CDR3 protein. The table has roughly 170,000 distinct CDR3 sequences, approximately 60% seen once. The entry originates in a study of CD8+CD57+ T cells in acquired aplastic anemia. As for the study in general: Sorted CD4+ and CD8+ cells yielded 3 to 3.5 ug of DNA on average. Average CD4+ read depth in healthy donors was roughly 10 million reads.

Study-level results: Common to patients and controls were roughly 30 CD8+ CDR3 sequences. Simpson's diversity of CD8+ cells was not significantly different in patients compared with controls.

Sequenced input: sorted CD4+, CD8+, or CD8+CD57+ T cells (not recorded which) from PBMCs. This receptor was taken from a human donor in good health.

CDR3 DNA sequence: TGTGCCAGCAGGGCGGACAGCAGCTCCTACGAGCAGTACTTC. Residues: CASRADSSSYEQYF. This chain joins TRBV10-3 and TRBJ2-7; TRBD1 might be the D (6 bases). The germline CDR1 and CDR2 sequences are ENHRY and SYGVKD. The V and J ends lost 10 bases and 0 bases respectively, with 16 bases between them. This CDR3 is 14 amino acids long.